Listed below are T cell receptor beta chains from one sample, sequenced in a study of identical twins. TCRdb analysed the 5' RACE reads with MiXCR anew, one entry per CDR3 protein. The sample yields approximately 94,000 distinct CDR3 sequences, around 5.5% seen once. Sequencing was performed on memory T cells sorted from blood. The receptors come from a woman in her fifties or sixties in good health. Both conserved end residues are part of each CDR3. A D gene is named only where the DNA matches it firmly. Size is omitted from some rows. Given values are once, few, many or a class for expanded clones.

CDR3 length: 15; V gene: TRBV20-1; J gene: TRBJ2-1; D gene: TRBD2; clone size: few; CDR3 DNA: TGCAGTGCCAGGATCCCTAGCGGGAGTCGGAATGAGCAGTTCTTC; CDR3 protein: CSARIPSGSRNEQFF
CDR3 length: 17; V gene: TRBV20-1; J gene: TRBJ2-5; D gene: TRBD1; clone size: NA; CDR3 DNA: TGCAGTGCTAGAGATTTTGGTAGGGACAGGGGAAGCGAGACCCAGTACTTC; CDR3 protein: CSARDFGRDRGSETQYF
CDR3 length: 16; V gene: TRBV7-2; J gene: TRBJ2-3; D gene: NA; clone size: many; CDR3 DNA: TGTGCCAGCAGCCCCGGGACTGGCTTTACCACAGATACGCAGTATTTT; CDR3 protein: CASSPGTGFTTDTQYF
CDR3 length: 15; V gene: TRBV2; J gene: TRBJ1-6; D gene: NA; clone size: many; CDR3 DNA: TGTGCCAGCAGTGGGACAAGAGGCCTCGATTCACCCCTCCACTTT; CDR3 protein: CASSGTRGLDSPLHF
CDR3 length: 15; V gene: TRBV5-1; J gene: TRBJ2-3; D gene: NA; clone size: many; CDR3 DNA: TGCGCCAGCAGCTTACGAGGGGATAGCACAGATACGCAGTATTTT; CDR3 protein: CASSLRGDSTDTQYF
CDR3 length: 15; V gene: TRBV29-1; J gene: TRBJ2-3; D gene: NA; clone size: many; CDR3 DNA: TGCAGCGTCCTTGGTATGGCGGGGTCGAGTGATACGCAGTATTTT; CDR3 protein: CSVLGMAGSSDTQYF
CDR3 length: 17; V gene: TRBV2; J gene: TRBJ2-1; D gene: NA; clone size: many; CDR3 DNA: TGTGCCAACTGGCGAAGGGGGGAATTGGACACCTACAATGAGCAGTTCTTC; CDR3 protein: CANWRRGELDTYNEQFF
CDR3 length: 13; V gene: TRBV5-6; J gene: TRBJ1-1; D gene: NA; clone size: many; CDR3 DNA: TGTGCCAGCACCCCCGCTCGCAACACTGAAGCTTTCTTT; CDR3 protein: CASTPARNTEAFF
CDR3 length: 17; V gene: TRBV7-2; J gene: TRBJ2-3; D gene: NA; clone size: many; CDR3 DNA: TGTGCCAGCAGCTTATACGGCCGACTAGTGAGTTTAGATACGCAGTATTTT; CDR3 protein: CASSLYGRLVSLDTQYF
CDR3 length: 11; V gene: TRBV24-1; J gene: TRBJ2-1; D gene: NA; clone size: many; CDR3 DNA: TGTGCCACCAGTGAAGAGACAGGCCAGTTCTTC; CDR3 protein: CATSEETGQFF
CDR3 length: 15; V gene: TRBV9; J gene: TRBJ2-5; D gene: TRBD2; clone size: few; CDR3 DNA: TGTGCCAGCGGAATACTAGCGGGAGTTGGAGAGACCCAGTACTTC; CDR3 protein: CASGILAGVGETQYF
CDR3 length: 16; V gene: TRBV2; J gene: TRBJ2-2; D gene: NA; clone size: NA; CDR3 DNA: TGTGCCAGCAGTTTCGAAGGCCAGGCGGGCACCGGGGAGCTGTTTTTT; CDR3 protein: CASSFEGQAGTGELFF
CDR3 length: 13; V gene: TRBV7-9; J gene: TRBJ1-2; D gene: NA; clone size: many; CDR3 DNA: TGTGCCAGCAGCTTTGGGGGAGAGAATGGCTACACCTTC; CDR3 protein: CASSFGGENGYTF
CDR3 length: 14; V gene: TRBV10-3; J gene: TRBJ2-3; D gene: NA; clone size: many; CDR3 DNA: TGTGCCATCAGTGAGCAGGGAGTCGGGAATACGCAGTATTTT; CDR3 protein: CAISEQGVGNTQYF
CDR3 length: 19; V gene: TRBV27; J gene: TRBJ2-5; D gene: TRBD2; clone size: many; CDR3 DNA: TGTGCCAGCAGTTTACTTCCCGCGGGAGGGCCGCTAGAACAAGAGACCCAGTACTTC; CDR3 protein: CASSLLPAGGPLEQETQYF
CDR3 length: 17; V gene: TRBV10-3; J gene: TRBJ1-5; D gene: TRBD1; clone size: many; CDR3 DNA: TGTGCCATCAGTGCCTCGCTAGGGACAGGGGGCGGTCAGCCCCAGCATTTT; CDR3 protein: CAISASLGTGGGQPQHF
CDR3 length: 16; V gene: TRBV12-3/TRBV12-4; J gene: TRBJ2-1; D gene: NA; clone size: many; CDR3 DNA: TGTGCCAGCAGTATGGGACGAAGGAGACTCTACAATGAGCAGTTCTTC; CDR3 protein: CASSMGRRRLYNEQFF
CDR3 length: 14; V gene: TRBV20-1; J gene: TRBJ2-1; D gene: TRBD2; clone size: many; CDR3 DNA: TGCAGTGCTTATACTAGCGGGAGGTCCAATGAGCAGTTCTTC; CDR3 protein: CSAYTSGRSNEQFF
CDR3 length: 17; V gene: TRBV5-6; J gene: TRBJ2-6; D gene: TRBD1; clone size: few; CDR3 DNA: TGTGCCAGCAGCTTGGTGGGACAGGGCTCTGGGGCCAACGTCCTGACTTTC; CDR3 protein: CASSLVGQGSGANVLTF
CDR3 length: 16; V gene: TRBV18; J gene: TRBJ2-1; D gene: TRBD2; clone size: NA; CDR3 DNA: TGTGCCAGCTCACCAGCCCGGACTAGCGGGCTGAATGAGCAGTTCTTC; CDR3 protein: CASSPARTSGLNEQFF
CDR3 length: 17; V gene: TRBV7-3; J gene: TRBJ2-1; D gene: TRBD2; clone size: many; CDR3 DNA: TGTGCCAGCAGCTTAGGGACGCCGGGGACTAGCGGGAAAGGGATGTTCTTC; CDR3 protein: CASSLGTPGTSGKGMFF
CDR3 length: 14; V gene: TRBV6-2/TRBV6-3; J gene: TRBJ1-5; D gene: NA; clone size: NA; CDR3 DNA: TGTGCCAGCAGTTACGGACAACGCAATCAGCCCCAGCATTTT; CDR3 protein: CASSYGQRNQPQHF
CDR3 length: 15; V gene: TRBV20-1; J gene: TRBJ1-1; D gene: TRBD1; clone size: many; CDR3 DNA: TGCAGTGCTAGAGGGGACAGTGAGGGGGAAACTGAAGCTTTCTTT; CDR3 protein: CSARGDSEGETEAFF
CDR3 length: 14; V gene: TRBV5-5; J gene: TRBJ2-1; D gene: TRBD2; clone size: many; CDR3 DNA: TGTGCCAGCAGCGGGAGGGTCTCCTACAATGAGCAGTTCTTC; CDR3 protein: CASSGRVSYNEQFF
CDR3 length: 12; V gene: TRBV12-3/TRBV12-4; J gene: TRBJ2-2; D gene: NA; clone size: many; CDR3 DNA: TGTGCCGCCCGTTTGGGAACCGGGGAGCTGTTTTTT; CDR3 protein: CAARLGTGELFF
CDR3 length: 16; V gene: TRBV20-1; J gene: TRBJ2-5; D gene: TRBD2; clone size: many; CDR3 DNA: TGCAGTGCAGGGACTAGCGCTGTATTAGACCAAGAGACCCAGTACTTC; CDR3 protein: CSAGTSAVLDQETQYF
CDR3 length: 14; V gene: TRBV6-5; J gene: TRBJ2-3; D gene: NA; clone size: NA; CDR3 DNA: TGTGCCAGCAGGAGGGTGGGCGGTACAGATACGCAGTATTTT; CDR3 protein: CASRRVGGTDTQYF
CDR3 length: 12; V gene: TRBV12-3/TRBV12-4; J gene: TRBJ1-1; D gene: NA; clone size: NA; CDR3 DNA: TGTGCCAGCTGGGCAGGGATCACTGAAGCTTTCTTT; CDR3 protein: CASWAGITEAFF
CDR3 length: 15; V gene: TRBV3-1; J gene: TRBJ2-1; D gene: TRBD2; clone size: NA; CDR3 DNA: TGTGCCAGCGGGTCCCAAGCGGGAGTAGGCAATGAGCAGTTCTTC; CDR3 protein: CASGSQAGVGNEQFF
CDR3 length: 13; V gene: TRBV20-1; J gene: TRBJ1-1; D gene: NA; clone size: many; CDR3 DNA: TGCAGTGCTAGAGCTCGACACAGGGAAATGGCTTTCTTT; CDR3 protein: CSARARHREMAFF
CDR3 length: 14; V gene: TRBV20-1; J gene: TRBJ1-5; D gene: TRBD1; clone size: many; CDR3 DNA: TGCAGTGCTAGAAAGGGGGCGAGAAATCAGCCCCAGCATTTT; CDR3 protein: CSARKGARNQPQHF
CDR3 length: 10; V gene: TRBV30; J gene: TRBJ2-1; D gene: NA; clone size: few; CDR3 DNA: TGTGCCTGGGGGTCGAATGAGCAGTTCTTC; CDR3 protein: CAWGSNEQFF
CDR3 length: 16; V gene: TRBV19; J gene: TRBJ2-3; D gene: TRBD2; clone size: NA; CDR3 DNA: TGTGCCAGTAGTATAAAAACTAGCGGGCTCACAGATACGCAGTATTTT; CDR3 protein: CASSIKTSGLTDTQYF
CDR3 length: 17; V gene: TRBV11-2; J gene: TRBJ2-1; D gene: TRBD2; clone size: few; CDR3 DNA: TGTGCCAGCTTGGCGGGCGGACTAGCGGGAGGGCCTTATGAGCAGTTCTTC; CDR3 protein: CASLAGGLAGGPYEQFF
CDR3 length: 11; V gene: TRBV20-1; J gene: TRBJ2-7; D gene: NA; clone size: many; CDR3 DNA: TGCAGTGCTAGGGAGGGAGACGAGCAGTACTTC; CDR3 protein: CSAREGDEQYF
CDR3 length: 12; V gene: TRBV19; J gene: TRBJ2-5; D gene: NA; clone size: few; CDR3 DNA: TGTGCCAGTAGTGGGGGCCTGGCCGCCCAGTACTTC; CDR3 protein: CASSGGLAAQYF
CDR3 length: 15; V gene: TRBV20-1; J gene: TRBJ2-7; D gene: TRBD2; clone size: NA; CDR3 DNA: TGCAGTGCTAGAGACCCGGGACTAGCGGATTACGAGCAGTACTTC; CDR3 protein: CSARDPGLADYEQYF
CDR3 length: 18; V gene: TRBV20-1; J gene: TRBJ2-3; D gene: TRBD2; clone size: few; CDR3 DNA: TGCAGTGCTAGTTCCACCGGGACTAGCGGGAGGGTAACAGATACGCAGTATTTT; CDR3 protein: CSASSTGTSGRVTDTQYF
CDR3 length: 12; V gene: TRBV12-3/TRBV12-4; J gene: TRBJ2-5; D gene: NA; clone size: many; CDR3 DNA: TGTGCCAGCAGTTTAGCGGGACAGACCCAGTACTTC; CDR3 protein: CASSLAGQTQYF
CDR3 length: 13; V gene: TRBV6-5; J gene: TRBJ2-5; D gene: NA; clone size: many; CDR3 DNA: TGTGCCAGCAGTTACTCGAGGTCGGAGACCCAGTACTTC; CDR3 protein: CASSYSRSETQYF
CDR3 length: 14; V gene: TRBV5-1; J gene: TRBJ2-3; D gene: NA; clone size: many; CDR3 DNA: TGCGCCAGCAGCTTGGGACAGACGAGAGATACGCAGTATTTT; CDR3 protein: CASSLGQTRDTQYF
CDR3 length: 13; V gene: TRBV30; J gene: TRBJ1-1; D gene: NA; clone size: NA; CDR3 DNA: TGTGCCTGGAGTATACACAGGGACGCTGAAGCTTTCTTT; CDR3 protein: CAWSIHRDAEAFF
CDR3 length: 15; V gene: TRBV11-2; J gene: TRBJ2-4; D gene: TRBD1; clone size: NA; CDR3 DNA: TGTGCCAGCAGCTTTGAGGGGGCGGCCAAAAACATTCAGTACTTC; CDR3 protein: CASSFEGAAKNIQYF
CDR3 length: 15; V gene: TRBV10-3; J gene: TRBJ2-3; D gene: TRBD1; clone size: few; CDR3 DNA: TGTGCCATCAGTGGGGACAGGGGGAACACAGATACGCAGTATTTT; CDR3 protein: CAISGDRGNTDTQYF